Given below is one T cell receptor (beta chain) in context. This sample stems from a study of T cells in tuberculosis. Study as a whole: Sequenced TCRs come from CD1B-GMM tetramer-binding T cells.

Chain pairing is unknown; alpha and beta were sequenced separately. Only in-frame clones appear in the TCRdb table, and some are missing; sequencing was by immunoSEQ multiplex PCR. The sample lists tens of thousands of clones; roughly 93% were seen once. After thawing and overnight rest, PBMC were stained with GMM-loaded CD1B tetramer, viability dye and anti-CD3 for sorting. The CD1B tetramers carried C32 glucose monomycolate purified from Rhodococcus equi. Before cryopreservation, the sorted PBMC lost their CD14-expressing monocytes. Tetramer-negative cells, roughly 97,000 per donor, were also sorted. The sequencing input was CD1b-GMM tetramer-negative cells sorted from PBMCs. This sequence was found in an adult woman with latent tuberculosis.

DNA for the CDR3: TGTGCCAGCAGCTTAGTCGGACAGACCTACAATGAGCAGTTCTTC. Residues: CASSLVGQTYNEQFF. This sequence joins TRBV7-2 and TRBJ2-1; D may be TRBD1 (6 bases). The V end was cut by 1 base, the J end by 2 bases, with 9 bases between. The CDR3 contains 15 residues. Germline CDR1 and CDR2: SGHTA and FQGNSA.